This T cell receptor (beta chain) originates from a study of blood T cell repertoires in COVID-19. Study background: The United States, Italy and Spain supplied acute and convalescent COVID-19 samples. Nucleic acid was either cDNA or gDNA, and it came from T cells, B-cell-depleted T cells, or PBMCs.

As originally analysed: From reference gene primer amplification, estimates of nucleated cell counts were derived. Profiling relied on immunoSEQ multiplex PCR, and the TCRdb table lists in-frame clones only, not all of them. V and J calls and clone size are those listed in that table; D and trimming were worked out from the DNA. The table records about 110,000 clones, under 80% of them present only once. CDR1 and CDR2 (germline): SGHRS, YFSETQ. J was trimmed by 7 bases and V by 0 bases; bases with no gene match: 3. The CDR3 has 14 residues. This clone was detected a few times. The clonotype was recovered from a woman aged 70 to 79 with acute or convalescent COVID-19. The J gene is TRBJ1-2, the V gene TRBV5-1, with 10 bases matching TRBD1. Sequencing was carried out using peripheral blood. Written as DNA, the CDR3 is TGCGCCAGCAGCTTGGGACAGGGGGCGGTTGGCTACACCTTC. Amino acid sequence: CASSLGQGAVGYTF.